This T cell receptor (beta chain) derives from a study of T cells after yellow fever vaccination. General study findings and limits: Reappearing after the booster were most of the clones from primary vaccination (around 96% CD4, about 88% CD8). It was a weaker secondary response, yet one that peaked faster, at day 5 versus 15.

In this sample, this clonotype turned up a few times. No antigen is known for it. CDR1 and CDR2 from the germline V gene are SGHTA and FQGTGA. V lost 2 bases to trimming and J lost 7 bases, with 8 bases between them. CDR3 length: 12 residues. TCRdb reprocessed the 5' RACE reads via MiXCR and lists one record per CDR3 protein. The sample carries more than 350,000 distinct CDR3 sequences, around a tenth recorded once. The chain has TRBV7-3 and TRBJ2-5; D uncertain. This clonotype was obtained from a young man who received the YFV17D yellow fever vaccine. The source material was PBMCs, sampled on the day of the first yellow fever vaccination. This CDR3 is CASSLVHGTQYF. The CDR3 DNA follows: TGTGCCAGCAGCTTAGTCCATGGGACCCAGTACTTC.